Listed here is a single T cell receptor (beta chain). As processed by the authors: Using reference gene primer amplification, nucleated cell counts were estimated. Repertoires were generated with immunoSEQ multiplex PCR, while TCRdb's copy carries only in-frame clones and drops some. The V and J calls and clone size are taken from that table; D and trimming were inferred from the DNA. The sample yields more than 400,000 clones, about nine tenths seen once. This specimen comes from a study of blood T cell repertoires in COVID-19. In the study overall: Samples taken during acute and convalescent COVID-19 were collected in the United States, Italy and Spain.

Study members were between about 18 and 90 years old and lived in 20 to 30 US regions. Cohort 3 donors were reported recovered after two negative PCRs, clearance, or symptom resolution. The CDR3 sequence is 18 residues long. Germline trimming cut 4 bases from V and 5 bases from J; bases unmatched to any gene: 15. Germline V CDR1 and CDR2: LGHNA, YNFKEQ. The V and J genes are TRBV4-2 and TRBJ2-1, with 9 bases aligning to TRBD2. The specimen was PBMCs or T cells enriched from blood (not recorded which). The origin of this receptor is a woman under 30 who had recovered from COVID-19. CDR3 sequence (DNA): TGTGCCAGCAGCCCGTCCAAAATCCTAGCGGGGTTACACAATGAGCAGTTCTTC. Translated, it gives CASSPSKILAGLHNEQFF.